The 21 T cell receptor beta chains listed next were all sequenced from one sample in a study of T-cell reconstitution after alpha-beta-depleted transplantation in children. TCRbeta library construction was performed incorporating unique molecular identifiers. MiXCR, run by TCRdb on the PCR reads, gives a single entry per CDR3 protein. The sample contains approximately 500,000 distinct CDR3 sequences, approximately 10% of which appear only once. The specimen comprised PBMCs, sampled before TCRalphabeta/CD19-depleted stem cell transplant. The source of these receptors is a child aged 2 to 15 with inherited bone marrow failure, due to receive a stem cell transplant.

The rearrangement uses TRBV5-1 and TRBJ2-1; no clear D. V was cut by 0 bases and J by 4 bases, with 11 bases left in between. Germline CDR1 reads SGHRS; CDR2 reads YFSETQ. This CDR3 comprises 15 residues. CDR3 DNA sequence: TGCGCCAGCAGCTTGGAGGCCACTCCTTACAATGAGCAGTTCTTC. It translates to CASSLEATPYNEQFF.

This clonotype was counted at least ten times. This chain joins TRBV28 and TRBJ2-1; 7 bases fit TRBD2. Germline V gene lookup returns CDR1 MDHEN and CDR2 SYDVKM. The CDR3 covers 13 residues. V dropped 7 bases and J dropped 10; count of bases not matched to a gene: 10. CDR3 DNA: TGTGCCAGCATAGTCGCGGGGAGGGCGGAGCAGTTCTTC. Translating gives CASIVAGRAEQFF.

Many counts were recorded for this clonotype. The J gene is TRBJ1-2, the V gene TRBV10-3; no clear D. The CDR3 is 16 amino acids. V gave up 0 bases and J gave up 5 bases, with 16 bases separating them. Germline V gene data show CDR1 as ENHRY and CDR2 as SYGVKD. Written as DNA, the CDR3 is TGTGCCATCAGTGAGTCGCGATACGTGACGGGTTATGGCTACACCTTC. It codes for CAISESRYVTGYGYTF.

This clonotype was seen repeatedly, ten times or more. The CDR3 loop is CASSLPFRGGSYQETQYF. CDR3 nucleotides: TGTGCCAGCAGCCTACCTTTCCGTGGGGGGAGCTATCAAGAGACCCAGTACTTC. This chain connects TRBV11-2 to TRBJ2-5; a weak D match, TRBD2 (6 bases). CDR1 is SGHAT and CDR2 is FQNNGV in the germline V gene. The CDR3 is made up of 18 amino acids. Trimming took 5 bases from V and 2 from J, leaving 24 bases between them. Variable domain in full (rest from reference TRBV11-2 and TRBJ2-5): EAGVAQSPRYKIIEKRQSVAFWCNPISGHATLYWYQQILGQGPKLLIQFQNNGVVDDSQLPKDRFSAERLKGVDSTLKIQPAKLEDSAVYLCASSLPFRGGSYQETQYFGPGTRLLVL.

As regards this clonotype: A read error may account for a junction end that differs from germline. The chain carries TRBV11-2 and TRBJ2-3; D is possibly TRBD2 (6 bases). CDR3 length equals 17 residues. Germline V lookup: CDR1 SGHAT, CDR2 FQNNGV. CDR3 DNA: TGTGCCAGCAGGTTAGAGCCGGGACTGGATACGAGAGATACGCAGTATTTT. Its protein product is CASRLEPGLDTRDTQYF.

This clonotype was counted many times. The genes are TRBV27 and TRBJ2-1; D is unclear. V was cut by 2 bases and J by 8 bases, with 10 bases left in between. This CDR3 comprises 13 residues. Germline CDR1 is MNHEY and CDR2 is SMNVEV (reference sequence). This CDR3 is CASSLIEAHEQFF. In DNA form, the CDR3 reads TGTGCCAGCAGTTTAATCGAGGCGCATGAGCAGTTCTTC.

This clonotype occurred many times. V gene TRBV5-1 combines with J gene TRBJ2-7; TRBD1 or TRBD2 may be the D gene (6 bases each). V lost 4 bases to trimming and J lost 5 bases, with 19 bases between them. Germline V gene lookup returns CDR1 SGHRS and CDR2 YFSETQ. This CDR3 has 15 amino acids. The CDR3 DNA reads as TGCGCCAGCAGCCCCGTCGGGGGCCTTCACGACGAGCAGTACTTC. It is translated as CASSPVGGLHDEQYF.

This clonotype occurred many times. The chain joins TRBV29-1 to TRBJ2-1, with 13 bases that match TRBD2. Germline lookup yields CDR1 SQVTM and CDR2 ANQGSEA. This CDR3 contains 17 residues. After removal of 1 base from V and 4 bases from J, the junction contained 7 bases not matched to a gene. DNA for the CDR3: TGCAGCGTTGAAGGGACTAGCGGGAGTACGGGTTACAATGAGCAGTTCTTC. This codes for CSVEGTSGSTGYNEQFF.

This clonotype appeared many times. The chain is built from TRBV4-2 and TRBJ2-1, with 10 bases that match TRBD2. The germline V gene has CDR1 LGHNA and CDR2 YNFKEQ. The CDR3 spans 16 residues. The junction had 12 bases not matched to a gene; V was cut back by 8 bases and J by 5 bases. CDR3 in amino acids: CASSVFGLAGDNEQFF. For the CDR3, the DNA is TGTGCCAGCTCCGTGTTCGGGCTAGCGGGAGACAATGAGCAGTTCTTC.

In its sample, this clonotype was seen many times. The chain couples TRBV6-1 to TRBJ1-3, with a weak D call TRBD1 (5 bases). The germline CDR1 and CDR2 sequences are MNHNS and SASEGT. The CDR3 spans 15 residues. V lost 10 bases and J lost 0, with 16 bases in between. The CDR3 reads CATSPGPSSGNTIYF. DNA for the CDR3: TGTGCCACCTCGCCAGGGCCAAGCTCTGGAAACACCATATATTTT.

The chain combines TRBV20-1 with TRBJ2-7; 8 bases agree with TRBD2. From germline, CDR1 is DFQATT and CDR2 SNEGSKA (reference sequence). CDR3 length equals 15 residues. The V segment lost 0 bases and the J segment 3 bases; nucleotides outside the gene matches: 7. The CDR3 reads CSARDSGSGVYEQYF. The CDR3, as DNA: TGCAGTGCTAGAGATTCTGGTAGCGGGGTCTACGAGCAGTACTTC.

This clonotype has just a few counts. The V and J genes are TRBV29-1 and TRBJ1-2; TRBD1 agrees at 8 bases. V shed 7 bases, J shed 4 bases, and the junction held 14 bases outside the gene matches. Germline values: CDR1 SQVTM, CDR2 ANQGSEA. The length of the CDR3 is 15 residues. The CDR3 DNA reads TGCAGCGCAGGAACCTATAGGACAGGGTCCTATGGCTACACCTTC. Translated: CSAGTYRTGSYGYTF. The full variable domain, its missing parts supplied by reference TRBV29-1 and TRBJ1-2, is SAVISQKPSRDICQRGTSLTIQCQVDSQVTMMFWYRQQPGQSLTLIATANQGSEATYESGFVIDKFPISRPNLTFSTLTVSNMSPEDSSIYLCSAGTYRTGSYGYTFGSGTRLTVV.

This clonotype was recorded many times. This chain joins TRBV7-2 and TRBJ2-3; 10 bases align to TRBD2. The CDR3 is made up of 14 amino acids. Germline values: CDR1 SGHTA, CDR2 FQGNSA. V lost 10 bases and J lost 3; bases outside the gene matches: 7. The DNA of the CDR3 is TGTGCCACCAAGCTAGCGGGAGCAACAGATACGCAGTATTTT. It is translated as CATKLAGATDTQYF.

A note on this clonotype: A much bigger clone sits one base away, suggesting this may be a read error. The chain carries TRBV5-5 and TRBJ2-2; D is unclear. The CDR3 is 15 amino acids. Germline V gene sequence: CDR1 SGHKS, CDR2 YYEKEE (reference sequence). V lost 1 base and J 3 bases, leaving 10 bases between the germline ends. This CDR3 is CASSLSGPYTGELFF. The CDR3 bases are TGTGCCAGCAGCTTGTCCGGGCCTTACACCGGGGAGCTGTTTTTT.

There are many counts of this clonotype. V usage is TRBV29-1 and J usage is TRBJ2-7; 8 bases fit TRBD1. Germline V CDR1 and CDR2: SQVTM, ANQGSEA. The V and J ends lost 6 bases and 3 bases, in that order; junction bases with no gene match: 19. CDR3 size: 17 residues. The chain's CDR3 is CSVSGTGRPGLDYEQYF. DNA for the CDR3: TGCAGCGTATCCGGGACAGGAAGACCGGGACTCGACTACGAGCAGTACTTC.

This clonotype has a count of ten or more. The genes are TRBV5-1 and TRBJ1-4, with a tentative D call TRBD1 (5 bases). Germline V gives CDR1 SGHRS, CDR2 YFSETQ. Deletions cut 0 bases from V and 0 bases from J, with 15 bases between. The CDR3 has 18 amino acids. For the CDR3, the DNA is TGCGCCAGCAGCTTGGTGGGGAGGGGTAGCGCAACTAATGAAAAACTGTTTTTT. This sequence encodes CASSLVGRGSATNEKLFF. The whole variable domain, filled in from reference TRBV5-1 and TRBJ1-4, reads KAGVTQTPRYLIKTRGQQVTLSCSPISGHRSVSWYQQTPGQGLQFLFEYFSETQRNKGNFPGRFSGRQFSNSRSEMNVSTLELGDSALYLCASSLVGRGSATNEKLFFGSGTQLSVL.

This chain connects TRBV5-1 to TRBJ2-3; D gene ambiguous. The V gene lost 4 bases and the J gene lost 3 bases, with 12 bases spanning the gap. Germline V gene data show CDR1 as SGHRS and CDR2 as YFSETQ. The CDR3 runs to 14 residues. CDR3 DNA: TGCGCCAGCAGCGTCTACAGCAGGACAGATACGCAGTATTTT. It encodes CASSVYSRTDTQYF.

This clonotype was recorded many times. CDR3 DNA sequence: TGCGCCAGCAGGGACAGATGGGACATTCAGTACTTC. Translated, it gives CASRDRWDIQYF. The chain has TRBV5-1 and TRBJ2-4; weak D call: TRBD1 (6 bases). Trimming shortened V by 5 bases and J by 8 bases, and 11 bases separated the two germline ends. The CDR3 is 12 residues long. The germline V gene encodes CDR1 SGHRS and CDR2 YFSETQ.

This clonotype was observed at least ten times. The V call is TRBV29-1, the J call TRBJ2-3, with D perhaps TRBD1 (8 bases). V dropped 7 bases and J dropped 14 bases, with 16 bases sitting between them. Germline lookup yields CDR1 SQVTM and CDR2 ANQGSEA. CDR3 length equals 10 residues. In DNA, the CDR3 is TGCAGCGCCGGGGGGACAGGTCTGTATTTT. It yields the protein CSAGGTGLYF.

This clonotype came up a few times. This rearrangement joins TRBV20-1 to TRBJ1-2; 8 bases are shared with TRBD1. Germline assignment: CDR1 DFQATT and CDR2 SNEGSKA (reference sequence). The CDR3 extends over 13 amino acids. After removal of 4 bases from V and 5 bases from J, the junction contained 6 bases not matched to a gene. The CDR3, as DNA: TGCAGTGCTATGACAGGGGTGGGATATGGCTACACCTTC. Amino acid sequence: CSAMTGVGYGYTF.

This clonotype has at least ten counts. The V call is TRBV7-9, the J call TRBJ2-1; no firm D call. CDR1 is SEHNR, CDR2 FQNEAQ, per germline (reference sequence). This CDR3 is built from 14 residues. V lost 1 base and J 7 bases, leaving 11 bases between the germline ends. CDR3 in DNA: TGTGCCAGCAGCTTAGGCAGCCTATCAAATGAGCAGTTCTTC. It codes for CASSLGSLSNEQFF.